This T cell receptor (beta chain) was identified in a study of CD8 T cells in Susac syndrome. The RNA input was about 0.45 to 1 ug, and it was reverse transcribed with random hexamers. It was immunoSEQ multiplex PCR that amplified TCR beta CDR3 across 54 Vbeta and 13 Jbeta. TCRdb independently ran MiXCR on the immunoSEQ multiplex PCR reads; one entry per CDR3 protein. This sample carries 90,000 to 110,000 distinct CDR3 sequences, 90% to 96% of them seen once, and the ten largest clones take just over 0.095%. The V end lost 5 bases, the J end lost 8 bases, and 16 bases lay between the germline ends. Germline V gives CDR1 SGHTA, CDR2 FQGNSA. The length of the CDR3 is 15 residues. CD8+ and CD4+ T cells circulating in blood were sequenced for TCR beta. TEMRA cells were FACS-enriched, while CD8+ and CD4+ T cells were negatively isolated.

This sequence originates from a human donor in good health. This rearrangement joins TRBV7-2 to TRBJ1-6, with a tentative D call TRBD1 (5 bases). Sequencing was carried out using CD4+ T cells from PBMCs. The CDR3 spells CASSRPRGEHSPLHF. The CDR3 region has the DNA TGTGCCAGCAGCAGGCCCAGAGGGGAACATTCACCCCTCCACTTT.